This TCR beta chain stems from a study of CD8 T cells in ankylosing spondylitis. Whole-study results and caveats: Earlier studies detected some motif variants in reactive arthritis synovial fluid and blood. Significant enrichment of disease-linked clones was reported in matched ankylosing spondylitis synovial fluid. A TCR beta motif of 8 or 9 highly homologous variants appeared characteristic of ankylosing spondylitis blood. A CD8+ phenotype characterized the disease-linked clones, which were relatively rare in peripheral blood.

Germline CDR1 is SEHNR and CDR2 is FQNEAQ (reference sequence). V lost 5 bases to trimming and J lost 5 bases, with 13 bases between them. The CDR3 contains 14 residues. In the case of this clonotype: Its antigen remains unidentified.

Construction of TCR beta libraries was performed using quantitative 5'-RACE with molecular barcodes. TCRdb ran MiXCR on the 5' RACE reads and lists one entry per CDR3 protein. The data show 200,000 to 250,000 distinct CDR3 sequences, with around 16% seen just once and approximately 46% held by the top ten. The V and J genes are TRBV7-9 and TRBJ1-5; D is undetermined. The source material was blood, either unsorted or a sorted T cell fraction (not recorded which). This TCR was recovered from a male donor with ankylosing spondylitis. DNA for the CDR3: TGTGCCAGCAGCCCGGACGGTCTGGATCAGCCCCAGCATTTT. Translated, it gives CASSPDGLDQPQHF.